The clone carrying this TCR beta chain was picked up a small number of times. 5'RACE with constant-segment primers built TCRalpha and TCRbeta cDNA libraries with UMIs. Using its own MiXCR run on the 5' RACE reads, TCRdb lists one record per CDR3 protein. The repertoire holds 200,000 to 250,000 distinct CDR3 sequences, with around 8.8% as singletons. This record belongs to a study of T-cell memory formation after mild COVID-19. Overall study context: TCR clusters mostly belonged to single donors.

V was shortened by 4 bases and J by 4 bases, with 14 bases between the two germline ends. This CDR3 comprises 14 residues. Germline CDR1 is SGHRS and CDR2 is YFSETQ. This chain joins TRBV5-1 and TRBJ1-1; perhaps TRBD1 as D (6 bases). Sample: PBMCs or a T cell subset sorted from them (not recorded which). The source is a young man who had mild COVID-19 (a few samples of this study predate the infection). Cell type and time point are not known. The CDR3 nucleotides are TGCGCCAGCAGCCGGGCGACAGGTTTCACTGAAGCTTTCTTT. It encodes CASSRATGFTEAFF.